The next 22 T cell receptor beta chains were all read from a single sample in a study of human T cells and chemical hapten exposure. Total RNA was extracted from unfractionated whole blood. The study's library attached unique molecular identifiers to single cDNA molecules. TCRdb itself ran the reads through MiXCR, one entry per CDR3 protein. This table holds 95,000 to 150,000 distinct CDR3 sequences, about 8.9% found once. What was sequenced was whole blood. The receptors come from a human donor in good health. Some clones in this sample may be carry-over from other donors' samples.

J is TRBJ2-7 and V is TRBV5-1, with 11 bases matching TRBD1. This CDR3 contains 14 residues. Germline V gene data show CDR1 as SGHRS and CDR2 as YFSETQ. Losses at the gene ends were 4 bases for V and 6 bases for J; bases not matched to a gene: 6. The CDR3 region is CASSTGTGGSEQYF. The DNA for the CDR3 is TGCGCCAGCAGCACCGGGACAGGGGGTAGCGAGCAGTACTTC.

This clonotype was picked up a small number of times. V usage is TRBV12-5 and J usage is TRBJ2-7; D is uncertain. Germline V gene sequence: CDR1 LGHNT, CDR2 FRNRAP. The CDR3 contains 16 residues. Between the trimmed V and J ends, which lost 0 bases and 2 bases, there was a span of 14 bases. In DNA form, the CDR3 reads TGTGCTAGTGGTTTGGTAATCAGCAAAATCACCTACGAGCAGTACTTC. Its translation: CASGLVISKITYEQYF.

The rearrangement links TRBV19 to TRBJ2-7; 9 bases line up with TRBD1. CDR3 length: 15 residues. The V gene's germline CDR1 is LNHDA and CDR2 SQIVND (reference sequence). The ends lost 5 bases at V and 2 bases at J; junction bases unmatched: 7. The DNA of the CDR3 is TGTGCCAGTAGTTCCGGACAGGGGACTACCTACGAGCAGTACTTC. The encoded protein is CASSSGQGTTYEQYF. The entire variable domain, with the rest obtained from reference TRBV19 and TRBJ2-7, is as follows: DGGITQSPKYLFRKEGQNVTLSCEQNLNHDAMYWYRQDPGQGLRLIYYSQIVNDFQKGDIAEGYSVSREKKESFPLTVTSAQKNPTAFYLCASSSGQGTTYEQYFGPGTRLTVT.

This clonotype was seen at least ten times. The chain recombines TRBV28 with TRBJ1-6; no clear D gene. The V end was cut by 7 bases, the J end by 1 base, with 11 bases between. Germline CDR1 reads MDHEN; CDR2 reads SYDVKM. The CDR3 extends over 15 amino acids. The CDR3 nucleotides read TGTGCCAGCATGCCGGGCTCGTCCTATAATTCACCCCTCCACTTT. This translates into CASMPGSSYNSPLHF.

This clonotype was seen ten or more times. The chain has TRBV20-1 and TRBJ1-5; D not certain. Looked up from germline, CDR1 is DFQATT and CDR2 is SNEGSKA (reference sequence). CDR3 size: 15 residues. V was trimmed by 0 bases and J by 0 bases, leaving 9 bases between them. The CDR3 protein is CSARDDGDSNQPQHF. CDR3 DNA: TGCAGTGCTAGAGATGATGGGGATAGCAATCAGCCCCAGCATTTT.

This clonotype was picked up many times. In DNA, the CDR3 is TGTGCCAGCAGCTTAGTTCTGGGATACGAGCAGTACTTC. This codes for CASSLVLGYEQYF. The V gene is TRBV7-7, the J gene TRBJ2-7; D gene uncertain. The V gene's germline CDR1 is SSHAT and CDR2 FNYEAQ (reference sequence). CDR3 length equals 13 residues. Between the trimmed V and J ends, which lost 1 base and 4 bases, there was a span of 8 bases.

This clonotype was counted between two and nine times. V gene TRBV11-1 combines with J gene TRBJ2-2; no firm D call. The germline V gene encodes CDR1 SGHAT and CDR2 FQDESV (reference sequence). This CDR3 comprises 13 residues. With 1 base removed from V and 7 bases from J, the gap between germline ends came to 7 bases. The DNA of the CDR3 is TGTGCCAGCAGCTTAGATGTGGACGGGGAGCTGTTTTTT. The encoded protein is CASSLDVDGELFF. The full variable domain, completed using reference TRBV11-1 and TRBJ2-2, is EAEVAQSPRYKITEKSQAVAFWCDPISGHATLYWYRQILGQGPELLVQFQDESVVDDSQLPKDRFSAERLKGVDSTLKIQPAELGDSAMYLCASSLDVDGELFFGEGSRLTVL.

This clonotype has ten or more counts. The chain links TRBV5-1 to TRBJ1-2; the match to TRBD1 covers 7 bases. Germline CDR1 SGHRS, CDR2 YFSETQ. CDR3 length: 17 residues. V was pared by 4 bases and J by 0 bases, with 12 bases of the junction left unmatched. CDR3 protein: CASSPRRDSQANYGYTF. The CDR3, as DNA: TGCGCCAGCAGCCCCCGCCGGGACAGTCAAGCTAACTATGGCTACACCTTC. The full variable domain, completed using reference TRBV5-1 and TRBJ1-2, is KAGVTQTPRYLIKTRGQQVTLSCSPISGHRSVSWYQQTPGQGLQFLFEYFSETQRNKGNFPGRFSGRQFSNSRSEMNVSTLELGDSALYLCASSPRRDSQANYGYTFGSGTRLTVV.

In the case of this clonotype: It is likely a read error, because the conserved phenylalanine at the end of the CDR3 is missing. The rearrangement links TRBV6-2 or TRBV6-3 to TRBJ2-1, with D uncertain. Between the trimmed V and J ends, which lost 5 bases and 8 bases, there was a span of 7 bases. CDR1 and CDR2 (germline): MNHEY, SVGEGT. This CDR3 contains 11 residues. CDR3 DNA: TGTGCCAGCAGTCGGTTGGATGAGCAGTTCCTC. It translates to CASSRLDEQFL.

The rearrangement links TRBV11-2 to TRBJ1-2; 11 bases are a match to TRBD1. The CDR3 has 16 amino acids. The ends lost 0 bases at V and 6 bases at J; junction bases unmatched: 6. Germline-derived CDR1 and CDR2 are SGHAT and FQNNGV. CDR3: CASSLDPGTGGNGYTF. For the CDR3, the DNA is TGTGCCAGCAGCTTAGATCCAGGGACAGGGGGGAATGGCTACACCTTC.

The chain is built from TRBV29-1 and TRBJ2-2; 8 positions agree with TRBD1. Losses at the gene ends were 4 bases for V and 0 bases for J; bases not matched to a gene: 4. Germline-derived CDR1 and CDR2 are SQVTM and ANQGSEA. The CDR3 sequence is 15 residues long. The CDR3 nucleotides are TGCAGCGTTGGGGCAGGGGGCGCGAACACCGGGGAGCTGTTTTTT. Translated: CSVGAGGANTGELFF.

The sample holds many counts of this clonotype. The J gene is TRBJ1-5, the V gene TRBV27; 9 nucleotides match TRBD1. This CDR3 is 16 amino acids long. Germline loops: CDR1 MNHEY, CDR2 SMNVEV (reference sequence). The V segment lost 5 bases and the J segment 7 bases; nucleotides outside the gene matches: 12. CDR3 DNA sequence: TGTGCCAGCAGTCTAATCGGGACAGGGTTGCTGCAGCCCCAGCATTTT. It yields the protein CASSLIGTGLLQPQHF.

This clonotype has only a few counts. The chain carries TRBV20-1 and TRBJ2-7; no firm D call. This CDR3 has 14 amino acids. CDR1 DFQATT and CDR2 SNEGSKA come from the germline V gene (reference sequence). V was cut by 3 bases and J by 1 base, with 13 bases left in between. The CDR3 loop is CSASRVGSSYEQYF. The CDR3 DNA follows: TGCAGTGCTAGTCGGGTGGGAAGTTCCTACGAGCAGTACTTC.

This clonotype occurred a few times. The J gene is TRBJ2-7, the V gene TRBV27; tentatively, D is TRBD2 (6 bases). CDR3 size: 12 residues. The germline gives CDR1 MNHEY, CDR2 SMNVEV (reference sequence). V shed 5 bases and J shed 4 bases, with 9 bases lying between them. CDR3 protein: CASSTGRYEQYF. CDR3 DNA sequence: TGTGCCAGCAGTACCGGGAGATACGAGCAGTACTTC.

This clonotype was seen more than once but under ten times. The chain couples TRBV20-1 to TRBJ2-3; the D is unclear. Germline CDR1 is DFQATT and CDR2 is SNEGSKA (reference sequence). Trimming removed 0 bases from V and 1 base from J, with 5 bases in between. The CDR3 runs 13 residues. The CDR3 is CSARDGRTDTQYF. CDR3 bases: TGCAGTGCTAGAGATGGGCGCACAGATACGCAGTATTTT.

V is TRBV5-5 and J is TRBJ1-1; perhaps TRBD1 as D (5 bases). Trimming left V 4 bases short and J 2 bases short, with 15 bases between. Germline values: CDR1 SGHKS, CDR2 YYEKEE (reference sequence). CDR3 length: 15 amino acids. The CDR3 sequence: CASSLKGRSNTEAFF. For the CDR3, the DNA is TGTGCCAGCAGCCTGAAGGGACGGTCCAACACTGAAGCTTTCTTT.

This clonotype was recorded a few times. The J gene is TRBJ2-5, the V gene TRBV19, with 9 bases matching TRBD1. Germline loops: CDR1 LNHDA, CDR2 SQIVND (reference sequence). Germline trimming cut 5 bases from V and 5 bases from J; bases unmatched to any gene: 9. This CDR3 is built from 15 residues. The CDR3 loop is CASSVGTGLEETQYF. Written as DNA, the CDR3 is TGTGCCAGTAGTGTAGGGACAGGGCTTGAGGAGACCCAGTACTTC.

This clonotype was seen only a few times. This sequence joins TRBV6-1 and TRBJ2-7; the match to TRBD1 covers 10 bases. Unmatched junction bases numbered 1, after V lost 6 bases and J lost 2 bases. CDR3 length: 13 amino acids. CDR1 MNHNS and CDR2 SASEGT come from the germline V gene. The CDR3 protein is CASRGQGTYEQYF. In nucleotides, the CDR3 is TGTGCCAGCAGGGGACAGGGGACCTACGAGCAGTACTTC.

This rearrangement joins TRBV6-4 to TRBJ2-1; tentative D call: TRBD2 (5 bases). CDR3 length: 13 residues. Germline V gives CDR1 MRHNA, CDR2 SNTAGT. The ends were cut back, 4 bases at V and 4 bases at J, with 8 bases in the middle. CDR3 coding DNA: TGTGCCAGCAGTGCAGCGGAATACAATGAGCAGTTCTTC. Its protein product is CASSAAEYNEQFF.

With regard to this clonotype: A read error is possible here, since a much larger clone lies one base away. The chain couples TRBV7-8 to TRBJ1-4; tentative D call: TRBD1 (6 bases). The CDR3 totals 15 residues. Looked up from germline, CDR1 is SGHVS and CDR2 is FQNEAQ. The CDR3 nucleotides are TGTGCCAGCAGCTTATCGGGGGCCACTAATGAAAAACTGCTTTTT. Its protein is CASSLSGATNEKLLF.

This chain connects TRBV4-1 to TRBJ2-5; D is perhaps TRBD2 (5 bases). Germline V gene data show CDR1 as MGHRA and CDR2 as YSYEKL. V lost 3 bases and J 2 bases, leaving 7 bases between the germline ends. This CDR3 region has 13 residues. The CDR3 DNA follows: TGCGCCAGCAGCCATCGACTACAAGAGACCCAGTACTTC. This codes for CASSHRLQETQYF.

The table lists this clonotype with a few counts. The chain carries TRBV4-3 and TRBJ2-5; TRBD2 aligns across 9 bases. The junction had 13 bases not matched to a gene; V was cut back by 0 bases and J by 5 bases. CDR1 and CDR2 (germline): LGHNA, YSLEER. The CDR3 has 18 residues. Here the CDR3 reads CASSQDPISTSGWETQYF. CDR3 nucleotides: TGCGCCAGCAGCCAAGATCCCATCTCGACTAGCGGTTGGGAGACCCAGTACTTC.